The 25 T cell receptor beta chains reported below all come from one sample, sequenced in a study of T cell changes during pregnancy in multiple sclerosis. Method: immunoSEQ multiplex PCR; TCRdb's copy keeps in-frame clones and lacks some. The sample has roughly 100,000 clones, about 90% seen once. The material was peripheral blood, obtained before pregnancy. The receptors shown here come from a female donor with multiple sclerosis, enrolled in a pregnancy study.

The V gene is TRBV6-1, the J gene TRBJ1-2; 10 nucleotides align to TRBD1. V lost 7 bases and J lost 7; bases outside the gene matches: 6. Germline V gives CDR1 MNHNS, CDR2 SASEGT. The CDR3 runs to 13 residues. The CDR3 DNA follows: TGTGCCAGCAACCCGACAGGGGGCTTTGGCTACACCTTC. Protein sequence: CASNPTGGFGYTF.

The rearrangement uses TRBV7-9 and TRBJ1-2, with D unresolved. Germline V gene data show CDR1 as SEHNR and CDR2 as FQNEAQ (reference sequence). The CDR3 consists of 13 residues. V lost 5 bases to trimming and J lost 0 bases, with 7 bases between them. The CDR3 here is CASSPGTNYGYTF. The CDR3 region has the DNA TGTGCCAGCAGCCCCGGGACTAACTATGGCTACACCTTC.

The chain is built from TRBV30 and TRBJ2-1; 10 bases fit TRBD2. CDR3 size: 15 residues. The junction had 8 bases not matched to a gene; V was cut back by 2 bases and J by 7 bases. Germline V gene lookup returns CDR1 GTSNPN and CDR2 SVGIG (reference sequence). CDR3 residues: CAWSQLAGPSNEQFF. The CDR3 DNA reads TGTGCCTGGAGTCAACTAGCGGGGCCCTCAAATGAGCAGTTCTTC.

The CDR3 loop reads CASSSTTFRDSLEEQYF. The CDR3 DNA follows: TGTGCCAGCAGCTCGACAACATTCCGGGACAGCCTAGAGGAGCAGTACTTC. This rearrangement joins TRBV11-1 to TRBJ2-7; 7 bases align to TRBD1. Germline lookup yields CDR1 SGHAT and CDR2 FQDESV (reference sequence). J lost 7 bases, V lost 4 bases, and 19 bases had no gene match. The CDR3 has 17 residues. The full variable domain, with the rest looked up from reference TRBV11-1 and TRBJ2-7, is EAEVAQSPRYKITEKSQAVAFWCDPISGHATLYWYRQILGQGPELLVQFQDESVVDDSQLPKDRFSAERLKGVDSTLKIQPAELGDSAMYLCASSSTTFRDSLEEQYFGPGTRLTVT.

The rearrangement joins TRBV9 to TRBJ2-7, with D unresolved. Deletions cut 0 bases from V and 6 bases from J, with 7 bases between. Germline values: CDR1 SGDLS, CDR2 YYNGEE. The CDR3 runs to 12 residues. This CDR3 is CASSVGIGEQYF. CDR3 DNA sequence: TGTGCCAGCAGCGTAGGAATCGGCGAGCAGTACTTC.

The chain links TRBV7-6 to TRBJ1-6; TRBD1 agrees at 9 bases. The V gene's germline CDR1 is SGHVS and CDR2 FNYEAQ. V trimming: 6 bases; J trimming: 10 bases; junction bases outside the gene matches: 7. The CDR3 consists of 14 residues. The CDR3 reads CASSSQGAGSPLHF. In nucleotides, the CDR3 is TGTGCCAGCAGTTCACAGGGGGCAGGGTCACCCCTCCACTTT.

The genes are TRBV13 and TRBJ1-6; TRBD1 matches 9 bases. CDR1 is PRHDT, CDR2 FYEKMQ, per germline (reference sequence). With 5 bases clipped from V and 6 bases from J, the junction kept 8 bases outside the gene matches. The CDR3 is made up of 16 amino acids. The chain's CDR3 is CASSTGQGMSNSPLHF. The CDR3 DNA reads TGTGCCAGCAGCACCGGACAGGGGATGAGTAATTCACCCCTCCACTTT.

This clone was seen just once. CDR3 DNA: TGTGCCAGCAGTCCTCGTACGAGTCCCAATGAGCAGTTCTTC. Translating gives CASSPRTSPNEQFF. The rearrangement joins TRBV28 to TRBJ2-1; D is unresolved. Trimming removed 5 bases at V and 6 bases at J, with 14 bases between. The CDR3 loop spans 14 amino acids. Germline CDR1 MDHEN, CDR2 SYDVKM.

The chain employs TRBV5-4 and TRBJ2-2; TRBD2 matches at 8 bases. The V gene's germline CDR1 is SGHNT and CDR2 YYREEE (reference sequence). The CDR3 has 16 amino acids. The V and J ends lost 2 bases and 2 bases, in that order; junction bases with no gene match: 5. The CDR3 sequence is CASSLPLAGNTGELFF. DNA for the CDR3: TGTGCCAGCAGCTTACCGCTAGCGGGTAACACCGGGGAGCTGTTTTTT. The complete variable domain, with remaining parts taken from reference TRBV5-4 and TRBJ2-2, reads ETGVTQSPTHLIKTRGQQVTLRCSSQSGHNTVSWYQQALGQGPQFIFQYYREEENGRGNFPPRFSGLQFPNYSSELNVNALELDDSALYLCASSLPLAGNTGELFFGEGSRLTVL.

The chain joins TRBV7-9 to TRBJ1-2; 8 nucleotides agree with TRBD1. CDR1 and CDR2 (germline): SEHNR, FQNEAQ (reference sequence). V gave up 0 bases and J gave up 8 bases; unmatched junction bases: 5. CDR3 length equals 14 residues. CDR3 in DNA: TGTGCCAGCAGCTTAGCCCAGGGGGCTTGGGGCTACACCTTC. This codes for CASSLAQGAWGYTF.

The rearrangement links TRBV18 to TRBJ2-1; D is uncertain. This CDR3 has 13 amino acids. Trimming pared 0 bases from V and 6 bases from J, leaving 6 bases between. Per germline, CDR1 KGHSH and CDR2 LQKENI. The CDR3 DNA reads as TGTGCCAGCTCACCACCGTTCTTCAATGAGCAGTTCTTC. It is translated as CASSPPFFNEQFF.

The chain joins TRBV11-3 to TRBJ2-2; the match to TRBD1 covers 10 bases. The germline gives CDR1 SGHNT, CDR2 YENEEA. The CDR3 runs to 18 residues. After removal of 7 bases from V and 3 bases from J, the junction contained 14 bases not matched to a gene. The CDR3 loop is CASILAKTGQGYTGELFF. CDR3 DNA sequence: TGTGCCAGCATCCTAGCCAAAACGGGACAGGGGTACACCGGGGAGCTGTTTTTT.

CDR3 sequence (DNA): TGTGCCAGCAGCCGGGACAATAGCAATCAGCCCCAGCATTTT. It encodes CASSRDNSNQPQHF. The chain links TRBV28 to TRBJ1-5, with a possible D match to TRBD1 (6 bases). The CDR3 loop spans 14 amino acids. V gave up 6 bases and J gave up 0 bases, with 9 bases separating them. Looked up from germline, CDR1 is MDHEN and CDR2 is SYDVKM.

This sequence joins TRBV27 and TRBJ2-7; 9 bases are shared with TRBD2. The trim removed 0 bases at V and 4 bases at J, leaving 4 bases unmatched. The germline gives CDR1 MNHEY, CDR2 SMNVEV (reference sequence). This CDR3 has 15 residues. The CDR3 is CASSLSAAGGYEQYF. The CDR3 nucleotides read TGTGCCAGCAGTTTATCGGCGGCGGGAGGGTACGAGCAGTACTTC.

The chain uses TRBV19 and TRBJ2-7, with 12 nucleotides matching TRBD2. Germline V lookup: CDR1 LNHDA, CDR2 SQIVND (reference sequence). V lost 1 base, J lost 0 bases, and 1 base stayed unmatched. The CDR3 contains 16 residues. The DNA for the CDR3 is TGTGCCAGTAGTATAGGGACTAGCGGGACCTCCTACGAGCAGTACTTC. Protein product: CASSIGTSGTSYEQYF.

This clone was observed a handful of times. The chain uses TRBV12-5 and TRBJ1-5; the D is unclear. The V end lost 5 bases, the J end lost 11 bases, and 19 bases lay between the germline ends. The CDR3 is 14 amino acids. Per the germline V gene, CDR1 is LGHNT and CDR2 is FRNRAP. CDR3 sequence reads: CASGTRESPRAQHF. The DNA for the CDR3 is TGTGCTAGTGGTACACGGGAAAGCCCACGGGCCCAGCATTTT.

The V call is TRBV6-6, the J call TRBJ2-7; possibly TRBD1 for D (6 bases). Germline CDR1 reads MNHNY; CDR2 reads SVGAGI (reference sequence). The CDR3 is 14 amino acids. The germline V and J ends were trimmed by 0 bases and 3 bases, with 9 bases remaining between them. DNA of the CDR3: TGTGCCAGCAGTTACTCGGACAGACTCTACGAGCAGTACTTC. Translating gives CASSYSDRLYEQYF.

This clone showed up just once. The rearrangement uses TRBV5-1 and TRBJ2-5; TRBD1 agrees at 7 bases. CDR3 length: 15 residues. Germline V gene lookup returns CDR1 SGHRS and CDR2 YFSETQ. With 3 bases clipped from V and 3 bases from J, the junction kept 8 bases outside the gene matches. CDR3 protein: CASSWVATGEETQYF. Written as DNA, the CDR3 is TGCGCCAGCAGCTGGGTGGCAACAGGGGAAGAGACCCAGTACTTC.

The chain joins TRBV11-2 to TRBJ1-1; TRBD1 might be the D (5 bases). The germline V and J ends were trimmed by 5 bases and 1 base, with 11 bases remaining between them. Germline V gene sequence: CDR1 SGHAT, CDR2 FQNNGV. The CDR3 is 14 amino acids. CDR3 region: CASSKDSKNTEAFF. CDR3 nucleotide sequence: TGTGCCAGCAGCAAAGACAGTAAGAACACTGAAGCTTTCTTT. The whole variable domain, remainder taken from reference TRBV11-2 and TRBJ1-1, is EAGVAQSPRYKIIEKRQSVAFWCNPISGHATLYWYQQILGQGPKLLIQFQNNGVVDDSQLPKDRFSAERLKGVDSTLKIQPAKLEDSAVYLCASSKDSKNTEAFFGQGTRLTVV.

The chain carries TRBV27 and TRBJ2-1; 8 nucleotides agree with TRBD2. Trimming took 8 bases from V and 1 from J; bases not matched to a gene: 10. The CDR3 runs 16 residues. Germline lookup yields CDR1 MNHEY and CDR2 SMNVEV (reference sequence). CDR3 protein: CASSFGGGKSYNEQFF. The DNA for the CDR3 is TGTGCCAGCTCCTTCGGGGGGGGGAAATCCTACAATGAGCAGTTCTTC.

This clone has a single count. The J gene is TRBJ2-1, the V gene TRBV5-1; 7 bases align to TRBD2. The length of the CDR3 is 16 residues. V lost 0 bases, J lost 0 bases, and 3 bases stayed unmatched. Germline values: CDR1 SGHRS, CDR2 YFSETQ. The CDR3 is CASSLAGGSSYNEQFF. CDR3 nucleotide sequence: TGCGCCAGCAGCTTGGCCGGCGGGAGCTCCTACAATGAGCAGTTCTTC.

This chain connects TRBV2 to TRBJ2-3; D gene ambiguous. With 7 bases removed from V and 6 bases from J, the gap between germline ends came to 5 bases. This CDR3 comprises 10 residues. The germline gives CDR1 SNHLY, CDR2 FYNNEI. In nucleotides, the CDR3 is TGTGCCAGCAAACGGGATACGCAGTATTTT. This gives the protein CASKRDTQYF.

This clone was picked up one time. The gene calls are TRBV30 and TRBJ2-3; D might be TRBD2 (6 bases). The CDR3 contains 16 residues. V gave up 2 bases and J gave up 3 bases, with 18 bases separating them. Germline assignment: CDR1 GTSNPN and CDR2 SVGIG (reference sequence). As DNA, the CDR3 is TGTGCCTGGAGTCCCACGGGGAGGAAGGGGACAGATACGCAGTATTTT. It is translated as CAWSPTGRKGTDTQYF.

The chain recombines TRBV27 with TRBJ1-6, with 9 bases identical to TRBD1. Germline values: CDR1 MNHEY, CDR2 SMNVEV (reference sequence). This CDR3 region has 17 residues. The ends lost 8 bases at V and 0 bases at J; junction bases unmatched: 8. CDR3 bases: TGTGCCAGCCGGTTCGGACAGGGGAGCTCCTATAATTCACCCCTCCACTTT. Translation: CASRFGQGSSYNSPLHF.

This chain connects TRBV4-1 to TRBJ2-5; D possibly corresponds to TRBD1 (5 bases). V lost 3 bases and J 5 bases, leaving 16 bases between the germline ends. The CDR3 spans 15 residues. Germline lookup yields CDR1 MGHRA and CDR2 YSYEKL. The CDR3 loop is CASSHSDRYSETQYF. The CDR3 DNA follows: TGCGCCAGCAGCCACAGCGACAGATACTCTGAGACCCAGTACTTC.